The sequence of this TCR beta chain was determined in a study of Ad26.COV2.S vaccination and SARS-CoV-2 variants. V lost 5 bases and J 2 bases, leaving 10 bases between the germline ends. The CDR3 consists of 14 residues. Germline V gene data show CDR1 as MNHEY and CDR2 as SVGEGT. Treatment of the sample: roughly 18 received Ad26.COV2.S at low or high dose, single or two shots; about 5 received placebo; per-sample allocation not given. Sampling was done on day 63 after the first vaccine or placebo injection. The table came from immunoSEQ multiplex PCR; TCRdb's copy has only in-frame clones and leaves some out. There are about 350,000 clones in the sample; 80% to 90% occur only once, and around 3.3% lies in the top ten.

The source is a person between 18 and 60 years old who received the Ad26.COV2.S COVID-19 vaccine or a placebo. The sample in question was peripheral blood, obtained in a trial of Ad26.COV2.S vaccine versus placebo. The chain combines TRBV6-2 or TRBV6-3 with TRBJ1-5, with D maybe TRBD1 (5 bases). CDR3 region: CASSQRGGNQPQHF. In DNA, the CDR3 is TGTGCCAGCAGTCAAAGGGGAGGCAATCAGCCCCAGCATTTT.